This T cell receptor (beta chain) emerged from a study of cytomegalovirus exposure and HLA in healthy donors. For this clone: Its antigen is undetermined.

The CDR3 contains 16 residues. Unmatched junction bases numbered 7, after V lost 5 bases and J lost 4 bases. Germline V lookup: CDR1 SEHNR, CDR2 FQNEAQ (reference sequence). A multiplex PCR was run with 60 Vbeta primers and 13 Jbeta primers. Produced via immunoSEQ multiplex PCR; TCRdb's table is partial and in-frame only. The data contain fewer than 150,000 clones, roughly 80% of them singletons. Whole-study results and caveats: An analysis done earlier found most TCR beta V segments productive about 90% or about 30% of the time. The study flagged 150 to 200 TCR beta chains as cytomegalovirus-associated.

This chain joins TRBV7-9 and TRBJ2-3; 12 bases align to TRBD2. The origin of this receptor is a young woman in good health and CMV-seropositive. The sample comprised PBMCs. The CDR3 nucleotides are TGTGCCAGCAGCCTACTAGCGGGAGGAGTGGCAGATACGCAGTATTTT. Translated: CASSLLAGGVADTQYF.